The source of this T cell receptor beta chain is a study of T cell changes during pregnancy in multiple sclerosis. Assay used: immunoSEQ multiplex PCR; TCRdb lists only in-frame clones, some missing. The sample consists of around 130,000 clones, over 85% of them appearing once. This CDR3 region has 18 residues. The chain uses TRBV21-1 and TRBJ1-5. TRBV21-1 is recorded as a pseudogene. This receptor was identified in a female donor with multiple sclerosis, enrolled in a pregnancy study. Specimen: peripheral blood, collected before pregnancy. Written as DNA, the CDR3 is TGTGCCAGCAGCAAAGCCCGCGTCCCGGGGGGACCTTGTCAGCCCCAGCATTTT. Amino acid sequence: CASSKARVPGGPCQPQHF.